The present TCR beta chain was sequenced within a study of blood T cell repertoires in COVID-19 (dated by TCRdb to the early 2020s). Study-level background: Samples covering the acute and convalescent phases of COVID-19 were provided by collaborators in the United States, Italy and Spain. The sample metadata nearly always contained a de-identified subject ID, COVID-19 status, age in years and sex. The material from the prospective study consisted of cDNA or gDNA derived from T cells, B-cell-depleted T cells, or PBMCs. The repertoires were released in a freely available public database meant as a resource for research on the immune response to SARS-CoV-2. Samples came from the ongoing ImmuneRACE study (first 160 participants) plus 1,254 subjects from 6 global collaborators. HLA class I and class II types, where available, came from metadata supplied by the sample provider rather than from assay-based typing. Subjects who had been exposed to COVID-19, were actively infected with it, or had recovered from it provided the deeply sampled blood TCRbeta repertoires that made up the dataset.

This clone was recorded a few times. Its antigen specificity is not known. It has no much larger one-base neighbor in the sample; base qualities were not kept. TCRbeta CDR3 regions were amplified from genomic DNA by means of the immunoSEQ Assay, a bias-controlled multiplex PCR. As for the original processing: The number of nucleated cells in each sample was estimated from the amplification of reference gene primers within the assay. To quantify the absolute abundance of each unique TCRbeta CDR3 rearrangement, sequence reads were collapsed and filtered. Productive Simpson clonality was computed per sample as the square root of Simpson's diversity index over productive rearrangements. TCRdb stores this immuneACCESS table with in-frame sequences only. Part of the clones is absent; in the studies checked, under half of the shortfall reflects unresolved V genes, and no reason is known for the rest. V and J calls and clone size follow that table, whereas D and trimming were derived from the DNA. For this sample the table gives 150,000 or so clones, of which 70% to 85% were detected only once. 5.5% to 7.5% of the sample is held by the ten biggest clonotypes.

The paper's findings and limits, for the study overall: The quantity of clinical and demographic metadata differed by source and by participant and was supplied without curation.

At one collaborating source in Seattle, patients were enrolled during active infection and were followed longitudinally through the course of disease. Collaborating institutions collected whole blood in K2EDTA tubes following their own protocols. Collaborator samples were shipped for TCRbeta analysis as frozen whole blood, isolated PBMCs, or DNA extracted from either sample type. V is pared back by 5 bases and J by 2 bases, with 12 bases lying between the germline termini. From the cysteine up to the phenylalanine, the CDR3 has a length of 14 residues. Only the CDR3 region is kept as DNA, spanning 42 bases read in frame from base 1. From the germline V gene, CDR1 is MNHEY and CDR2 is SVGAGI.

The specimen was peripheral blood. The sequence was obtained from a woman aged 40 to 50 with COVID-19, enrolled during active disease. The rearrangement joined TRBV6-5 to TRBJ1-1, with TRBD1 tentatively as D gene (6 bases match). This receptor carries the CDR3 CASSPDSPNTEAFF. The nucleotides are TGTGCCAGCAGTCCGGACAGCCCTAACACTGAAGCTTTCTTT.